Listed below are T cell receptor beta chains from one sample, sequenced in a study of blood T cells in healthy people across ages. TCRdb redid the calling of the 5' RACE reads with MiXCR, one entry per CDR3 protein. The data hold 1.5 million to 2 million distinct CDR3 sequences, with roughly 27% observed a single time. The sample taken for sequencing was blood. Every receptor here comes from a woman aged 25 to 45 in good health. CDR3s include the opening cysteine and the closing phenylalanine or tryptophan. D genes are given only for firm matches. Clone size is stated in some rows and not others, as once, few, many or a class when expanded.

j_call,d_call,clone_size,v_call,cdr3_nt,cdr3_aa
TRBJ2-5,.,.,TRBV2,TGTGCCAGCAGAGGGGACACGTTAGAGACCCAGTACTTC,CASRGDTLETQYF
TRBJ2-1,.,few,TRBV9,TGTGCCAGCAGCGTAGCGGGGATCCATGAGCAGTTCTTC,CASSVAGIHEQFF
TRBJ2-2,.,.,TRBV24-1,TGTGCCACCAGTGATCCCCCCGGTACAGGGACCACCGGGGAGCTGTTTTTT,CATSDPPGTGTTGELFF
TRBJ2-7,.,many,TRBV29-1,TGCAGCGTTGTACAGCTCAACTACGAGCAGTACTTC,CSVVQLNYEQYF
TRBJ1-5,TRBD1,few,TRBV12-3/TRBV12-4,TGTGCCAGCAGGAGGGGACAGGGAGGCAATCAGCCCCAGCATTTT,CASRRGQGGNQPQHF
TRBJ2-7,.,many,TRBV9,TGTGCCAGCAGCGTAGATCATCATAGCTCCTACGAGCAGTACTTC,CASSVDHHSSYEQYF
TRBJ2-1,TRBD2,few,TRBV20-1,TGCAGTGCCTGGGGCACTAGCGGGGACAATGAGCAGTTCTTC,CSAWGTSGDNEQFF
TRBJ1-2,.,.,TRBV18,TGTGCCAGCTCACCAGGGAGGTCGTCTGGCTACACCTTC,CASSPGRSSGYTF
TRBJ2-3,.,few,TRBV9,TGTGCCAGCAGCGTAGCCAGTCTAGGAACAGATACGCAGTATTTT,CASSVASLGTDTQYF
TRBJ1-1,.,.,TRBV20-1,TGCAGTGCTAGAGAGGGTGTCTCGCGAGCTTTCTTT,CSAREGVSRAFF
TRBJ2-1,.,few,TRBV13,TGTGCCAGCACGCTAACAGGGAAATACGAGCAGTTCTTC,CASTLTGKYEQFF
TRBJ1-1,.,.,TRBV20-1,TGCAGTGCTAGAGATTGGGGGGGCGGAGGGACTGAAGCTTTCTTT,CSARDWGGGGTEAFF
TRBJ2-1,TRBD2,few,TRBV6-6,TGTGCCAGCAGTTACACGGGAGGGGACCCCTCGGAGCAGTTCTTC,CASSYTGGDPSEQFF
TRBJ1-2,.,.,TRBV3-1,TGTGCCAGCAGCCAAGGACGTGACTACACCTTC,CASSQGRDYTF
TRBJ2-1,.,many,TRBV3-1,TGTGCCAGCAGCCAAGGAGGACGGGGGAAGCAGTTCTTC,CASSQGGRGKQFF
TRBJ2-1,TRBD2,many,TRBV20-1,TGCAGTGCTCCACAAGCGGGGGCCTACTACAATGAGCAGTTCTTC,CSAPQAGAYYNEQFF
TRBJ2-7,.,.,TRBV7-9,TGTGCCAGCAGCTTAACACAGCCTCCCTACGAGCAGTACTTC,CASSLTQPPYEQYF
TRBJ2-7,.,many,TRBV10-3,TGTGCCATCAGTGAGTCGGCCGCGAGCTCCTACGAGCAGTACTTC,CAISESAASSYEQYF
TRBJ2-5,.,few,TRBV20-1,TGCAGTGCTGGACTGTCCGTTGAGACCCAGTACTTC,CSAGLSVETQYF
TRBJ2-1,.,.,TRBV28,TGTGCCAGCAGTTTAATAGCGAATGAGCAGTTCTTC,CASSLIANEQFF
TRBJ2-3,.,.,TRBV7-2,TGTGCCAGCAGCCGGGCGGGTTGGGGCACAGATACTCAGTATTTT,CASSRAGWGTDTQYF
TRBJ1-5,.,.,TRBV6-2/TRBV6-3,TGTGCCAGCCAGGACTATAGCAATCAGCCCCAGCATTTT,CASQDYSNQPQHF
TRBJ1-1,TRBD1,many,TRBV5-1,TGCGCCAGCAGCTTGGGCGGGACAGTGAACACTGAAGCTTTCTTT,CASSLGGTVNTEAFF
TRBJ1-2,.,few,TRBV7-9,TGTGCCAGCAGCCCCGCTACAGGGAACTATGGCTACACCTTC,CASSPATGNYGYTF
TRBJ2-7,.,.,TRBV4-1,TGCGCCGGCAGCCAAGCGCCAGGGGTAACCTACGAGCAGTACTTC,CAGSQAPGVTYEQYF
TRBJ2-7,TRBD2,.,TRBV27,TGTGCCAGCAGTTTAAGGGCGGGGGATACCTACGAGCAGTACTTC,CASSLRAGDTYEQYF
TRBJ2-7,.,few,TRBV5-1,TGCGCCAGCAGATTTAATCCAGGGGACGAGCAGTACTTC,CASRFNPGDEQYF
TRBJ1-2,.,few,TRBV20-1,TGCAGTGCTAGAGGACAGCTTAACCCCTATGGCTACACCTTC,CSARGQLNPYGYTF
TRBJ1-2,.,.,TRBV6-1,TGTGCCAGCAGTGAAGGGACGGAGCGGCGGGGCTACACCTTC,CASSEGTERRGYTF
TRBJ1-2,.,.,TRBV5-1,TGCGCCAGCAGCTTGAGCGGGCCCCAAACTAACTATGGCTACACCTTC,CASSLSGPQTNYGYTF
TRBJ2-7,.,.,TRBV14,TGTGCCAGCAGCCAAGAAATAAGTCCGAAGCCCTACGAGCAGTACTTC,CASSQEISPKPYEQYF
TRBJ2-7,TRBD1,many,TRBV29-1,TGCAGCGTGGCCCCTGGACAGGGTGACGAGCAGTACTTC,CSVAPGQGDEQYF
TRBJ2-1,TRBD2,few,TRBV20-1,TGCAGTGCTAGAGATCGCGCGGGGGGGCCGGGGAATGAGCAGTTCTTC,CSARDRAGGPGNEQFF
TRBJ1-1,.,.,TRBV21-1,TGTGCCAGCAGCAAAAGGGACAGGAAATTCACTGAAGCTTTCTTT,CASSKRDRKFTEAFF
TRBJ2-7,TRBD2,.,TRBV7-2,TGTGCCAGCAGCCCCGGACTAGGCTCCTCCTACGAGCAGTACTTC,CASSPGLGSSYEQYF
TRBJ2-7,.,few,TRBV11-2,TGTGCCAGCAGCCAGAACCTCGGGGTAGGCGAGCAGTACTTC,CASSQNLGVGEQYF
TRBJ1-5,TRBD1,.,TRBV7-2,TGTGCCAGCAGGACAGGGTTCAATCGGCCCCAGCATTTT,CASRTGFNRPQHF
TRBJ2-1,TRBD2,few,TRBV4-2,TGTGCCAGCAGCCAGGAAGGGACTAGGTCTGAGCAGTTCTTC,CASSQEGTRSEQFF
TRBJ1-6,TRBD1,few,TRBV20-1,TGCAGTGCTAGGGGGACAGGGGATTCACCCCTCCACTTT,CSARGTGDSPLHF
TRBJ2-7,.,.,TRBV12-3/TRBV12-4,TGTGCCAGCAGTGTCCGGGACGCCTACGAGCAGTACTTC,CASSVRDAYEQYF
TRBJ1-5,.,few,TRBV19,TGTGCCAGTAGTAGTCGGGATTTCAATCAGCCCCAGCATTTT,CASSSRDFNQPQHF
TRBJ1-1,.,few,TRBV29-1,TGCAGCGTGTCGAGGGGCAGCGCCTCGGCTTTCTTT,CSVSRGSASAFF
TRBJ2-7,TRBD2,few,TRBV3-1,TGTGCCAGCAAGGGCGGGAGCTCCTACAAGCAGTACTTC,CASKGGSSYKQYF
TRBJ2-7,TRBD1,.,TRBV7-9,TGTGCCAGCAGAGTAACGGGACAGGCCTCCTACGAGCAGTACTTC,CASRVTGQASYEQYF
TRBJ2-1,.,.,TRBV19,TGTGCCAGTAGTATAGGTGGGCTATCCTACAATGAGCAGTTCTTC,CASSIGGLSYNEQFF
TRBJ1-2,.,few,TRBV7-2,TGTGCCAGCACCCAAGGGCGGCTAGGACAGAGAACGGGATATGGCTACACCTTC,CASTQGRLGQRTGYGYTF
TRBJ1-1,.,.,TRBV12-3/TRBV12-4,TGTGCCAGCAGCACGGACGGCATGAACACTGAAGCTTTCTTT,CASSTDGMNTEAFF
TRBJ2-7,TRBD2,few,TRBV7-8,TGTGCCAGCAGCCGAGCGGGACTAGCGATTTCCTACGAGCAGTACTTC,CASSRAGLAISYEQYF
TRBJ2-3,TRBD2,.,TRBV12-5,TGTGCTAGTGGTTTCGGACTAGAAGCAGATACGCAGTATTTT,CASGFGLEADTQYF
TRBJ2-7,TRBD2,many,TRBV4-3,TGCGCCAGCAGCCAAGATCTGGGGACTAGCGAAACCTACGAGCAGTACTTC,CASSQDLGTSETYEQYF
TRBJ1-1,.,.,TRBV28,TGTGCCAGCAGGAGAAGCAGGGGTTCGAACACTGAAGCTTTCTTT,CASRRSRGSNTEAFF
TRBJ2-5,.,.,TRBV12-3/TRBV12-4,TGTGCCAGCAGTTTAAGTGGGGGGCCGGGGACCCAGTACTTC,CASSLSGGPGTQYF
TRBJ2-7,.,few,TRBV5-1,TGCGCCAGCAGCTTTCGGCCGCTCTCCTACGAGCAGTACTTC,CASSFRPLSYEQYF
TRBJ1-1,.,few,TRBV19,TGTGCCAGTAGGGCGAAGCTCAAAGGCACTGAAGCTTTCTTT,CASRAKLKGTEAFF
TRBJ1-1,.,.,TRBV10-3,TGTGCCATCAGTGAAACACAGGACCTGGACACTGAAGCTTTCTTT,CAISETQDLDTEAFF
TRBJ2-7,TRBD2,.,TRBV7-2,TGTGCCAGCAACACCGGGACTAGCGGGACCAGGAGCTCCTACAATGAGCAGTACTTC,CASNTGTSGTRSSYNEQYF
TRBJ2-1,.,few,TRBV5-1,TGCGCCAGCAGGCTCAACGGGAGCCCCTACAATGAGCAGTTCTTC,CASRLNGSPYNEQFF
TRBJ1-1,.,.,TRBV7-6,TGTGCCAGCAGTGCGGACAGTGGGACTGAAGCTTTCTTT,CASSADSGTEAFF
TRBJ2-1,.,.,TRBV5-1,TGCGCCAGCAGCGCTGCACTAGGCCCCTACAATGAGCGGTTCTTC,CASSAALGPYNERFF
TRBJ2-7,.,.,TRBV9,TGTGCCAGCAGCGTAGGTGGGGCGAGCTCCTACGAGCAGTACTTC,CASSVGGASSYEQYF